The rows below give T cell receptor beta chains drawn from one sample of a study of T cell changes during pregnancy in multiple sclerosis. The method was immunoSEQ multiplex PCR; TCRdb's version includes in-frame clones alone and lacks a portion of them. The table shows 100,000 or so clones, with around 94% occurring only once. The sequences come from peripheral blood, collected after pregnancy. All receptors derive from a female donor in good health, enrolled as a control in a pregnancy study. Each CDR3 is given with its conserved first and last residue. D genes are given only for firm matches. Clone size is given for some rows only: seen once, a few or many times, or a class if the clone is expanded.

D gene: NA
V gene: TRBV27
J gene: TRBJ1-2
clone size: NA
CDR3 protein: CASSLQYRNYGYTF
CDR3 DNA: TGTGCCAGCAGTTTGCAGTACAGGAACTATGGCTACACCTTC

D gene: NA
V gene: TRBV6-4
J gene: TRBJ2-7
clone size: once
CDR3 protein: CASSPQGLPHEQYF
CDR3 DNA: TGTGCCAGCAGTCCCCAGGGGTTACCGCACGAGCAGTACTTC

D gene: TRBD2
V gene: TRBV4-2
J gene: TRBJ2-3
clone size: NA
CDR3 protein: CASSPGTSGTDTQYF
CDR3 DNA: TGTGCCAGCAGCCCCGGGACTAGCGGCACAGATACGCAGTATTTT

D gene: TRBD2
V gene: TRBV5-4
J gene: TRBJ2-1
clone size: NA
CDR3 protein: CASSFPTSGRATYNEQFF
CDR3 DNA: TGTGCCAGCAGCTTTCCCACTAGCGGGAGGGCAACATACAATGAGCAGTTCTTC

D gene: TRBD2
V gene: TRBV15
J gene: TRBJ2-3
clone size: NA
CDR3 protein: CATSRGSSGGTDTQYF
CDR3 DNA: TGTGCCACCAGCAGAGGGTCTAGCGGGGGCACAGATACGCAGTATTTT

D gene: TRBD1
V gene: TRBV9
J gene: TRBJ2-5
clone size: NA
CDR3 protein: CASNRQGGETQYF
CDR3 DNA: TGTGCCAGCAACCGACAGGGCGGAGAGACCCAGTACTTC

D gene: TRBD2
V gene: TRBV18
J gene: TRBJ2-2
clone size: NA
CDR3 protein: CASSLAGLGANTGELFF
CDR3 DNA: TGTGCCAGCTCCCTCGCCGGACTAGGTGCGAACACCGGGGAGCTGTTTTTT

D gene: TRBD1
V gene: TRBV5-1
J gene: TRBJ2-1
clone size: NA
CDR3 protein: CASSPLTPGQGGNEQFF
CDR3 DNA: TGCGCCAGCAGCCCCCTTACTCCGGGACAGGGGGGCAATGAGCAGTTCTTC

D gene: TRBD2
V gene: TRBV5-1
J gene: TRBJ2-2
clone size: NA
CDR3 protein: CASSSSGLAGPGELFF
CDR3 DNA: TGCGCCAGCAGCTCCTCGGGACTAGCGGGACCCGGGGAGCTGTTTTTT

D gene: NA
V gene: TRBV5-1
J gene: TRBJ2-3
clone size: NA
CDR3 protein: CASSPTGQYTDTQYF
CDR3 DNA: TGCGCCAGCAGCCCCACTGGACAGTACACAGATACGCAGTATTTT

D gene: NA
V gene: TRBV29-1
J gene: TRBJ2-3
clone size: NA
CDR3 protein: CSVEAEPPDTQYF
CDR3 DNA: TGCAGCGTTGAAGCGGAGCCACCAGATACGCAGTATTTT

D gene: NA
V gene: TRBV6-6
J gene: TRBJ2-1
clone size: NA
CDR3 protein: CASGSIEQFF
CDR3 DNA: TGTGCCAGCGGGAGTATTGAGCAGTTCTTC

D gene: NA
V gene: TRBV2
J gene: TRBJ1-1
clone size: NA
CDR3 protein: CANTEEEATEAFF
CDR3 DNA: TGTGCTAACACTGAGGAGGAGGCAACCGAAGCTTTCTTT

D gene: TRBD1
V gene: TRBV10-3
J gene: TRBJ2-2
clone size: NA
CDR3 protein: CAINAGGLGTGELFF
CDR3 DNA: TGTGCCATCAACGCAGGGGGCTTGGGTACCGGGGAGCTGTTTTTT

D gene: NA
V gene: TRBV6-6
J gene: TRBJ2-7
clone size: NA
CDR3 protein: CASSYSGGVRYEQYF
CDR3 DNA: TGTGCCAGCAGTTACTCAGGCGGGGTCCGCTACGAGCAGTACTTC

D gene: TRBD1
V gene: TRBV25-1
J gene: TRBJ2-1
clone size: NA
CDR3 protein: CASSEPLTGVNEQFF
CDR3 DNA: TGTGCCAGCAGTGAACCCCTGACAGGGGTCAATGAGCAGTTCTTC

D gene: TRBD2
V gene: TRBV4-1
J gene: TRBJ2-7
clone size: NA
CDR3 protein: CASSQEPGLEAYEQYF
CDR3 DNA: TGCGCCAGCAGCCAAGAACCGGGACTAGAGGCCTACGAGCAGTACTTC

D gene: NA
V gene: TRBV13
J gene: TRBJ1-4
clone size: NA
CDR3 protein: CARTTGNEKLFF
CDR3 DNA: TGTGCCAGAACGACAGGTAATGAAAAACTGTTTTTT

D gene: TRBD1
V gene: TRBV5-4
J gene: TRBJ2-7
clone size: NA
CDR3 protein: CASSLGQGFYEQYF
CDR3 DNA: TGTGCCAGCAGCTTGGGACAGGGGTTCTACGAGCAGTACTTC

D gene: NA
V gene: TRBV6-6
J gene: TRBJ1-2
clone size: NA
CDR3 protein: CASSELYGYTF
CDR3 DNA: TGTGCCAGCAGTGAACTCTATGGCTACACCTTC

D gene: TRBD2
V gene: TRBV30
J gene: TRBJ2-7
clone size: NA
CDR3 protein: CAWSVPGLALYEQYF
CDR3 DNA: TGTGCCTGGAGCGTTCCGGGACTAGCGTTGTACGAGCAGTACTTC

D gene: NA
V gene: TRBV6-5
J gene: TRBJ2-7
clone size: once
CDR3 protein: CASSLLRESSEQYF
CDR3 DNA: TGTGCCAGCAGTCTACTCAGGGAATCTAGCGAGCAGTACTTC

D gene: TRBD1
V gene: TRBV19
J gene: TRBJ1-4
clone size: NA
CDR3 protein: CATGTGDEKLFF
CDR3 DNA: TGTGCCACGGGGACAGGGGATGAAAAACTGTTTTTT

D gene: NA
V gene: TRBV27
J gene: TRBJ2-3
clone size: NA
CDR3 protein: CASSFIKASVDTQYF
CDR3 DNA: TGTGCCAGCAGTTTTATCAAGGCTAGCGTAGATACGCAGTATTTT

D gene: NA
V gene: TRBV29-1
J gene: TRBJ1-2
clone size: NA
CDR3 protein: CSVRPEGGQGYTF
CDR3 DNA: TGCAGCGTACGACCTGAGGGGGGGCAAGGCTACACCTTC

D gene: TRBD1
V gene: TRBV5-1
J gene: TRBJ2-5
clone size: NA
CDR3 protein: CASSSGGVGETQYF
CDR3 DNA: TGCGCCAGCAGCTCAGGGGGCGTCGGGGAGACCCAGTACTTC

D gene: NA
V gene: TRBV6-1
J gene: TRBJ2-3
clone size: NA
CDR3 protein: CASSERVSTDTQYF
CDR3 DNA: TGTGCCAGCAGTGAACGGGTCTCCACAGATACGCAGTATTTT

D gene: NA
V gene: TRBV6-5
J gene: TRBJ2-7
clone size: NA
CDR3 protein: CASRPGVPYEQYF
CDR3 DNA: TGTGCCAGCAGGCCAGGGGTTCCCTACGAGCAGTACTTC

D gene: NA
V gene: TRBV2
J gene: TRBJ1-4
clone size: NA
CDR3 protein: CASSEADSENEKLFF
CDR3 DNA: TGTGCCAGCAGTGAAGCCGACAGTGAGAATGAAAAACTGTTTTTT

D gene: NA
V gene: TRBV4-1
J gene: TRBJ1-5
clone size: NA
CDR3 protein: CASSRSENQPQHF
CDR3 DNA: TGCGCCAGCAGCCGCTCCGAGAACCAGCCCCAGCATTTT

D gene: NA
V gene: TRBV7-9
J gene: TRBJ2-7
clone size: NA
CDR3 protein: CASSYDRTQDEQYF
CDR3 DNA: TGTGCCAGCAGCTACGACAGGACCCAGGACGAGCAGTACTTC

D gene: TRBD1
V gene: TRBV5-1
J gene: TRBJ1-2
clone size: NA
CDR3 protein: CASSLDPTGGGYTF
CDR3 DNA: TGCGCCAGCAGCTTGGATCCGACAGGGGGTGGCTACACCTTC

D gene: NA
V gene: TRBV11-3
J gene: TRBJ2-5
clone size: NA
CDR3 protein: CASSLGVAQETQYF
CDR3 DNA: TGTGCCAGCAGCTTAGGGGTAGCGCAAGAGACCCAGTACTTC

D gene: NA
V gene: TRBV2
J gene: TRBJ2-7
clone size: NA
CDR3 protein: CASSGQAAYEQYF
CDR3 DNA: TGTGCCAGCAGTGGACAGGCCGCCTACGAGCAGTACTTC

D gene: TRBD2
V gene: TRBV7-9
J gene: TRBJ2-1
clone size: NA
CDR3 protein: CASSLQLREHEQFF
CDR3 DNA: TGTGCCAGCAGCTTACAGCTGCGGGAGCATGAGCAGTTCTTC

D gene: TRBD2
V gene: TRBV28
J gene: TRBJ2-5
clone size: NA
CDR3 protein: CASATGGRAGETQYF
CDR3 DNA: TGTGCCAGCGCCACCGGGGGGAGGGCCGGTGAGACCCAGTACTTC

D gene: NA
V gene: TRBV18
J gene: TRBJ1-4
clone size: NA
CDR3 protein: CASSPGGEKLFF
CDR3 DNA: TGTGCCAGCTCACCGGGAGGGGAAAAACTGTTTTTT

D gene: TRBD1
V gene: TRBV18
J gene: TRBJ1-1
clone size: NA
CDR3 protein: CASSHEQGRTEAFF
CDR3 DNA: TGTGCCAGCTCGCACGAACAGGGGCGGACTGAAGCTTTCTTT

D gene: NA
V gene: TRBV7-2
J gene: TRBJ1-2
clone size: NA
CDR3 protein: CASSPQGTDNYGYTF
CDR3 DNA: TGTGCCAGCAGCCCCCAGGGTACGGATAACTATGGCTACACCTTC

D gene: NA
V gene: TRBV28
J gene: TRBJ1-1
clone size: NA
CDR3 protein: CASSPTVLQEAFF
CDR3 DNA: TGTGCCAGCAGTCCAACAGTACTCCAAGAAGCTTTCTTT

D gene: NA
V gene: TRBV7-7
J gene: TRBJ2-5
clone size: NA
CDR3 protein: CASSLARDTQETQYF
CDR3 DNA: TGTGCTAGCAGCTTAGCCAGGGACACACAAGAGACCCAGTACTTC

D gene: TRBD1
V gene: TRBV5-6
J gene: TRBJ2-5
clone size: NA
CDR3 protein: CASSRFGQGRETQYF
CDR3 DNA: TGTGCCAGCAGCCGGTTCGGACAGGGGAGAGAGACCCAGTACTTC